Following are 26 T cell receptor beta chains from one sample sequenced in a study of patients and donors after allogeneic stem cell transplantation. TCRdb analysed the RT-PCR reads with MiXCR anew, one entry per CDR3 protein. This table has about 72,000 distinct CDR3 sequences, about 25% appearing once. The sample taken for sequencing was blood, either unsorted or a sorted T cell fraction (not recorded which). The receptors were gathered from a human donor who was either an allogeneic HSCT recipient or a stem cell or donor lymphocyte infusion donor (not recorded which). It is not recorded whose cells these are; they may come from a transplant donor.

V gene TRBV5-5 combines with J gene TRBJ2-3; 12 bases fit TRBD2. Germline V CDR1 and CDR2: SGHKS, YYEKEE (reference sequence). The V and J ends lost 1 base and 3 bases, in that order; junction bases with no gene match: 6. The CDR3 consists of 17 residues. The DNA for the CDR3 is TGTGCCAGCAGCTTGAGACTAGCGGGAGTAGGGACAGATACGCAGTATTTT. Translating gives CASSLRLAGVGTDTQYF.

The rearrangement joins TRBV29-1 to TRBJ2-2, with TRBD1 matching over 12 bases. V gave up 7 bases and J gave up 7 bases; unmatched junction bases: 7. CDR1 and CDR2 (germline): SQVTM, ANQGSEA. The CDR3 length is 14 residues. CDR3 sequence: CSARDRGRVGELFF. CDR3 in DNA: TGCAGCGCCCGGGACAGGGGGCGAGTCGGGGAGCTGTTTTTT.

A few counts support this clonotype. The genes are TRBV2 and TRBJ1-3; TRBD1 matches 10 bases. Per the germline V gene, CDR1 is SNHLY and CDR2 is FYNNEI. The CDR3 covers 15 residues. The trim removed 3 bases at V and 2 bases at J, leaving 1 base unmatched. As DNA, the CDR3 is TGTGCCAGCAGTGAGACAGGGGGCCCTGGAAACACCATATATTTT. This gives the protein CASSETGGPGNTIYF.

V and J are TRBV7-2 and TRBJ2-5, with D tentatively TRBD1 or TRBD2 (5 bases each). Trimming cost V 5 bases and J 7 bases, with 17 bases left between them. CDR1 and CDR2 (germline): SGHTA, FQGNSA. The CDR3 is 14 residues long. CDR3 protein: CASSTGAPPGTQYF. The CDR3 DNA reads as TGTGCCAGCAGCACCGGGGCCCCCCCGGGGACCCAGTACTTC.

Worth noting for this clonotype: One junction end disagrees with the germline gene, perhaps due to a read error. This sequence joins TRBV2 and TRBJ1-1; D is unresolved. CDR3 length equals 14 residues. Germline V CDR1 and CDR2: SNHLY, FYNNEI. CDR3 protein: CASNEASWFTEAFF. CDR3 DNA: TGTGCCAGCAATGAAGCGAGTTGGTTTACTGAAGCTTTCTTT.

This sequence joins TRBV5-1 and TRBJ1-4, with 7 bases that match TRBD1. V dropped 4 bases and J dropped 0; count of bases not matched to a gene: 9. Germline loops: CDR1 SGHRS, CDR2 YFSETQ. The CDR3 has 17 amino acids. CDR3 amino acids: CASSRTGSIPTNEKLFF. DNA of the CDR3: TGCGCCAGCAGCAGGACAGGAAGTATTCCAACTAATGAAAAACTGTTTTTT. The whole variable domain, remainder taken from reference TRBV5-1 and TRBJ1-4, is KAGVTQTPRYLIKTRGQQVTLSCSPISGHRSVSWYQQTPGQGLQFLFEYFSETQRNKGNFPGRFSGRQFSNSRSEMNVSTLELGDSALYLCASSRTGSIPTNEKLFFGSGTQLSVL.

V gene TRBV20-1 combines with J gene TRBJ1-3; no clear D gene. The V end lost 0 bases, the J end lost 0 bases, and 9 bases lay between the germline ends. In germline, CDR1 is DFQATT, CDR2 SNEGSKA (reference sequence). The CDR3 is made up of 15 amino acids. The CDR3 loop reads CSARDRQSSGNTIYF. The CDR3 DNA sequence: TGCAGTGCTAGAGATCGCCAGAGCTCTGGAAACACCATATATTTT.

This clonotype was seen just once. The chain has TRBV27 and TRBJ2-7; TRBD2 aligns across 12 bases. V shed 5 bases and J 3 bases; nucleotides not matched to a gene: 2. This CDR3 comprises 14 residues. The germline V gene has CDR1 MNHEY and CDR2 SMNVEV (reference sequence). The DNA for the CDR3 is TGTGCCAGCAGTCGGACTAGCGGGGTCTACGAGCAGTACTTC. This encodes CASSRTSGVYEQYF.

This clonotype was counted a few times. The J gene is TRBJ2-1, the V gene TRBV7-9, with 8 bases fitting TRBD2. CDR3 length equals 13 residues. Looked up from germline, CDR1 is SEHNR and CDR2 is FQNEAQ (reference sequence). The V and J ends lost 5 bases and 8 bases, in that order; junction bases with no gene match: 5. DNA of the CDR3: TGTGCCAGCAGCCTTAGCGGGATTGATGAGCAGTTCTTC. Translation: CASSLSGIDEQFF.

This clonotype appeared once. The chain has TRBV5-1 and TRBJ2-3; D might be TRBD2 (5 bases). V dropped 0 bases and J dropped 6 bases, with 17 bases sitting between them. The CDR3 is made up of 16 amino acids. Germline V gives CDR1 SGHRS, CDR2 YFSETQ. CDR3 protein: CASSLASFHPEDTQYF. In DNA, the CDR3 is TGCGCCAGCAGCTTGGCTAGCTTCCACCCCGAGGATACGCAGTATTTT. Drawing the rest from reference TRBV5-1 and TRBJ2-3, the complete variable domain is KAGVTQTPRYLIKTRGQQVTLSCSPISGHRSVSWYQQTPGQGLQFLFEYFSETQRNKGNFPGRFSGRQFSNSRSEMNVSTLELGDSALYLCASSLASFHPEDTQYFGPGTRLTVL.

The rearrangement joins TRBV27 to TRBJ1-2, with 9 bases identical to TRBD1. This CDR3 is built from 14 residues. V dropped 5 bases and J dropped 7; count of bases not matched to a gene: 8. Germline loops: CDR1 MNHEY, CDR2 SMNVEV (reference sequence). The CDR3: CASSLGQGFGGYTF. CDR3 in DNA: TGTGCCAGCAGTCTAGGACAGGGGTTTGGTGGCTACACCTTC.

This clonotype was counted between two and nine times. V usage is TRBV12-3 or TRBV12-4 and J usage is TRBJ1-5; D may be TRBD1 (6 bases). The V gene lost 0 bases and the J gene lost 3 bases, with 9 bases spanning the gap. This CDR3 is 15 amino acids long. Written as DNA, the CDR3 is TGTGCCAGCAGTTTAGCCGGGGGCCTCAATCAGCCCCAGCATTTT. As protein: CASSLAGGLNQPQHF.

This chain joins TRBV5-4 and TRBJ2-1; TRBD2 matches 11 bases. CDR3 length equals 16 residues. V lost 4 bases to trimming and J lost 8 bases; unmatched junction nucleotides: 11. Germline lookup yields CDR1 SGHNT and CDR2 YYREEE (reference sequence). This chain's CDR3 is CASSTGLAGLHDEQFF. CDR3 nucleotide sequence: TGTGCCAGCAGCACCGGACTAGCGGGCTTACACGATGAGCAGTTCTTC.

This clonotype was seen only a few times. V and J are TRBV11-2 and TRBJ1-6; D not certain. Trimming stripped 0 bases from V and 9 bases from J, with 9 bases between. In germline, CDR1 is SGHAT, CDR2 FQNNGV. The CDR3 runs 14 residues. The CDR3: CASSLEVGASPLHF. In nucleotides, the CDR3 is TGTGCCAGCAGCTTAGAGGTGGGAGCTTCACCCCTCCACTTT.

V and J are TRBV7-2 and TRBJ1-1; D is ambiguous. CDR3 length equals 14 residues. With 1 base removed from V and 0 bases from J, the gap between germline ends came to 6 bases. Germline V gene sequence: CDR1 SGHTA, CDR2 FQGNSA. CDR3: CASSLVSLNTEAFF. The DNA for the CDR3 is TGTGCCAGCAGCTTAGTCAGCCTGAACACTGAAGCTTTCTTT. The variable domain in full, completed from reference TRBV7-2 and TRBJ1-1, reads GAGVSQSPSNKVTEKGKDVELRCDPISGHTALYWYRQSLGQGLEFLIYFQGNSAPDKSGLPSDRFSAERTGGSVSTLTIQRTQQEDSAVYLCASSLVSLNTEAFFGQGTRLTVV.

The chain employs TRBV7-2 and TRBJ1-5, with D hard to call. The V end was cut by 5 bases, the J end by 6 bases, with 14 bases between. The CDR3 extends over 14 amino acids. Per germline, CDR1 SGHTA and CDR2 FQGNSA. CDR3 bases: TGTGCCAGCAGCCCATGGAACGACGGTCAGCCCCAGCATTTT. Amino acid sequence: CASSPWNDGQPQHF.

CDR3 nucleotide sequence: TGTGCCACCAGCAGAGAGCTCTACAGGGAGGACACTGAAGCTTTCTTT. Residues: CATSRELYREDTEAFF. V is TRBV15 and J is TRBJ1-1; TRBD1 might be the D (6 bases). Germline lookup yields CDR1 LNHNV and CDR2 YYDKDF (reference sequence). The CDR3 runs to 16 residues. V was trimmed by 0 bases and J by 3 bases, leaving 14 bases between them.

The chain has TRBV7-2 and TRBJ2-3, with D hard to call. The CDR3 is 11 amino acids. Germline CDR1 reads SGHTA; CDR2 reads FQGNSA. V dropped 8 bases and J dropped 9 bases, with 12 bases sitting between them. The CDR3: CASAPFYTQYF. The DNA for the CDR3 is TGTGCCAGCGCCCCCTTTTACACGCAGTATTTT.

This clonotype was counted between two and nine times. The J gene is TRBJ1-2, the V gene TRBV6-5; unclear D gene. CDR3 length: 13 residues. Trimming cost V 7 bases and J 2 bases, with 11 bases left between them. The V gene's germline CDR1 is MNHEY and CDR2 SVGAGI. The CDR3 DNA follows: TGTGCCAGCAAGCTTGACGGCAACTATGGCTACACCTTC. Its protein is CASKLDGNYGYTF.

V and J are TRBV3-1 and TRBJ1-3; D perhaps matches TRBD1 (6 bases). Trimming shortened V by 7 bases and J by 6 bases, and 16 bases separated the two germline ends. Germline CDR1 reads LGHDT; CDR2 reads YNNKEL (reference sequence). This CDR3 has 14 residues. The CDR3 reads CASNPRGAENTIYF. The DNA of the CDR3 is TGTGCCAGCAACCCGAGGGGGGCGGAAAACACCATATATTTT.

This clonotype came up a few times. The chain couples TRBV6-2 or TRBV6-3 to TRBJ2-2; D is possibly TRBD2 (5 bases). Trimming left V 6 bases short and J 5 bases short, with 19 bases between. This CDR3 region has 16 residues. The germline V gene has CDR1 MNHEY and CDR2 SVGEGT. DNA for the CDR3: TGTGCCAGCAGACCAGAAACCGGACTCAGTACCGGGGAGCTGTTTTTT. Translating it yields CASRPETGLSTGELFF.

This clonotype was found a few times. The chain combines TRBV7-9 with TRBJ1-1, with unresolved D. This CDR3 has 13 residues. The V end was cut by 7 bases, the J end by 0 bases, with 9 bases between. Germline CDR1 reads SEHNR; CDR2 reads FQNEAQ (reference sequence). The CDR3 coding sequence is TGTGCCAGCAATAGACTGATGAACACTGAAGCTTTCTTT. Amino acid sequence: CASNRLMNTEAFF.

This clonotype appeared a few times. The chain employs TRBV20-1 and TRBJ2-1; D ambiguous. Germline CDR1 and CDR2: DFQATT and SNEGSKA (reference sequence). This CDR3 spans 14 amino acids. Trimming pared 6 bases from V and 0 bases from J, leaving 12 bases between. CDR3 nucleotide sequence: TGCAGTGCCATCATCAGCCCCTCCTACAATGAGCAGTTCTTC. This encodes CSAIISPSYNEQFF.

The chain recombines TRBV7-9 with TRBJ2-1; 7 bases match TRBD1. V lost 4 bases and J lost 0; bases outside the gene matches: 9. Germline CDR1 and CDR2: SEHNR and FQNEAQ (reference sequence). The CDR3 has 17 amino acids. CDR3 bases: TGTGCCAGCAGCTCCCGTTTGGGACAGAACTCCTACAATGAGCAGTTCTTC. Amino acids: CASSSRLGQNSYNEQFF.

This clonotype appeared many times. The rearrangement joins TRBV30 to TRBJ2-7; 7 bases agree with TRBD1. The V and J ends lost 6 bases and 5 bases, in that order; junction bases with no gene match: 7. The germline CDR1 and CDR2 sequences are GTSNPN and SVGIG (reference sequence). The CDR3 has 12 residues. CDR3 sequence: CACQGDGHEQYF. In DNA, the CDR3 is TGTGCCTGCCAGGGGGACGGACACGAGCAGTACTTC.

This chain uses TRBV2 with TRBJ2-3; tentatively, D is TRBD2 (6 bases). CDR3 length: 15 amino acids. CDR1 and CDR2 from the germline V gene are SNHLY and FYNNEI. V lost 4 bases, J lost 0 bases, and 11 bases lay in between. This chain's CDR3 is CASSGREWSTDTQYF. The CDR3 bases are TGTGCCAGCAGTGGACGGGAGTGGAGCACAGATACGCAGTATTTT. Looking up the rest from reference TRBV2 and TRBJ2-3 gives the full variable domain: EPEVTQTPSHQVTQMGQEVILRCVPISNHLYFYWYRQILGQKVEFLVSFYNNEISEKSEIFDDQFSVERPDGSNFTLKIRSTKLEDSAMYFCASSGREWSTDTQYFGPGTRLTVL.